These 13 T cell receptor beta chains originate from one sample sequenced in a study of T cells after yellow fever vaccination. Via MiXCR, TCRdb re-called the 5' RACE reads, giving one row per CDR3 protein. The sample shows 500,000 to 700,000 distinct CDR3 sequences, 15% to 20% of them seen only once. The sequencing here drew on PBMCs, taken 15 days after the yellow fever booster vaccination. Receptors were obtained from a man younger than 45 who received the YFV17D yellow fever vaccine.

The sample holds one count of this clonotype. The chain uses TRBV11-2 and TRBJ1-1, with D hard to call. V was trimmed by 5 bases and J by 9 bases, leaving 10 bases between them. Germline CDR1 reads SGHAT; CDR2 reads FQNNGV. The CDR3 has 11 residues. CDR3 region: CASSRVRKAFF. CDR3 nucleotide sequence: TGTGCCAGCAGCCGGGTTAGGAAAGCTTTCTTT.

The sample holds a few counts of this clonotype. The gene calls are TRBV7-9 and TRBJ2-1; D ambiguous. Germline-derived CDR1 and CDR2 are SEHNR and FQNEAQ (reference sequence). Trimming took 2 bases from V and 5 from J, leaving 10 bases between them. This CDR3 is built from 14 residues. CDR3 residues: CASSLLDGNNEQFF. The CDR3 DNA reads as TGTGCCAGCAGCTTATTGGACGGCAACAATGAGCAGTTCTTC.

This clonotype was seen more than once but under ten times. V is TRBV18 and J is TRBJ2-3; the D gene is possibly TRBD2 (6 bases). This CDR3 comprises 17 residues. V lost 3 bases to trimming and J lost 3 bases, with 19 bases between them. Looked up from germline, CDR1 is KGHSH and CDR2 is LQKENI. CDR3 sequence (DNA): TGTGCCAGCTCACCCCCCCGTGCTGGCGGAGGGACAGATACGCAGTATTTT. Amino acid sequence: CASSPPRAGGGTDTQYF.

CDR3 DNA: TGTGCCAGCAGTTTATTTGGCGGGACGACCTACGAGCAGTACTTC. This codes for CASSLFGGTTYEQYF. V gene TRBV28 combines with J gene TRBJ2-7; D is perhaps TRBD2 (6 bases). V was clipped by 1 base and J by 2 bases, with 12 bases between them. The germline gives CDR1 MDHEN, CDR2 SYDVKM. The CDR3 is 15 amino acids.

The chain couples TRBV20-1 to TRBJ1-3; D ambiguous. The CDR3 sequence is 13 residues long. CDR1 and CDR2 (germline): DFQATT, SNEGSKA (reference sequence). V was trimmed by 3 bases and J by 3 bases, leaving 9 bases between them. The CDR3 nucleotides read TGCAGTGCTAGCCGCGACGGTGGAAACACCATATATTTT. Its translation is CSASRDGGNTIYF.

The V gene is TRBV3-1, the J gene TRBJ2-2; D might be TRBD1 (6 bases). V gave up 2 bases and J gave up 3 bases, with 10 bases separating them. The CDR3 consists of 15 residues. Looked up from germline, CDR1 is LGHDT and CDR2 is YNNKEL (reference sequence). In nucleotides, the CDR3 is TGTGCCAGCAGCCAACAGGGGTATCACACCGGGGAGCTGTTTTTT. It codes for CASSQQGYHTGELFF.

In this sample, this clonotype turned up a few times. The V gene is TRBV20-1, the J gene TRBJ2-7; TRBD2 matches at 11 bases. Losses at the gene ends were 5 bases for V and 2 bases for J; bases not matched to a gene: 11. Germline V gene sequence: CDR1 DFQATT, CDR2 SNEGSKA (reference sequence). This CDR3 is 16 amino acids long. CDR3 residues: CSARTSGLSVPYEQYF. The CDR3 nucleotides are TGCAGTGCTCGGACTAGCGGGCTGTCGGTTCCCTACGAGCAGTACTTC.

This clonotype was seen a handful of times. The chain joins TRBV7-2 to TRBJ1-1; 7 bases fit TRBD1. There are 14 residues in the CDR3. Germline CDR1 reads SGHTA; CDR2 reads FQGNSA. The V and J ends lost 1 base and 8 bases, in that order; junction bases with no gene match: 7. The CDR3 sequence is CASSLGGQTFEAFF. The CDR3, as DNA: TGTGCCAGCAGCTTAGGGGGACAGACGTTCGAAGCTTTCTTT.

This chain links TRBV19 with TRBJ2-3; D gene unclear. Germline assignment: CDR1 LNHDA and CDR2 SQIVND (reference sequence). This CDR3 has 12 amino acids. The ends were cut back, 7 bases at V and 6 bases at J, with 11 bases in the middle. CDR3 loop: CASTSFLDTQYF. The CDR3, as DNA: TGTGCCAGTACAAGCTTTTTGGATACGCAGTATTTT.

The chain combines TRBV5-4 with TRBJ2-1, with TRBD2 matching 7 bases. Losses at the gene ends were 0 bases for V and 5 bases for J; bases not matched to a gene: 5. CDR3 size: 15 residues. Germline lookup yields CDR1 SGHNT and CDR2 YYREEE (reference sequence). The CDR3 DNA sequence: TGTGCCAGCAGCTTGGAAATGGCGGGAGACAATGAGCAGTTCTTC. Translation: CASSLEMAGDNEQFF.

The chain combines TRBV7-2 with TRBJ2-1; 11 bases map to TRBD1. This CDR3 is 14 amino acids long. Per the germline V gene, CDR1 is SGHTA and CDR2 is FQGNSA. The trim removed 5 bases at V and 8 bases at J, leaving 5 bases unmatched. The CDR3 DNA reads TGTGCCAGCAGCCAGGGACAGGGGGTCGATGAGCAGTTCTTC. It is translated as CASSQGQGVDEQFF.

V usage is TRBV20-1 and J usage is TRBJ2-1; 7 nucleotides agree with TRBD2. The germline V gene encodes CDR1 DFQATT and CDR2 SNEGSKA (reference sequence). This CDR3 is built from 12 residues. Trimming took 4 bases from V and 7 from J; bases not matched to a gene: 4. The CDR3 spells CSAKLAKNEQFF. Here the CDR3 DNA reads TGCAGTGCTAAACTAGCGAAGAATGAGCAGTTCTTC.

The genes are TRBV29-1 and TRBJ2-5, with D unclear. CDR3 length: 10 amino acids. In germline, CDR1 is SQVTM, CDR2 ANQGSEA. Trimming shortened V by 7 bases and J by 1 base, and 4 bases separated the two germline ends. Here the CDR3 reads CSGVQETQYF. The CDR3, as DNA: TGCAGCGGCGTCCAAGAGACCCAGTACTTC.